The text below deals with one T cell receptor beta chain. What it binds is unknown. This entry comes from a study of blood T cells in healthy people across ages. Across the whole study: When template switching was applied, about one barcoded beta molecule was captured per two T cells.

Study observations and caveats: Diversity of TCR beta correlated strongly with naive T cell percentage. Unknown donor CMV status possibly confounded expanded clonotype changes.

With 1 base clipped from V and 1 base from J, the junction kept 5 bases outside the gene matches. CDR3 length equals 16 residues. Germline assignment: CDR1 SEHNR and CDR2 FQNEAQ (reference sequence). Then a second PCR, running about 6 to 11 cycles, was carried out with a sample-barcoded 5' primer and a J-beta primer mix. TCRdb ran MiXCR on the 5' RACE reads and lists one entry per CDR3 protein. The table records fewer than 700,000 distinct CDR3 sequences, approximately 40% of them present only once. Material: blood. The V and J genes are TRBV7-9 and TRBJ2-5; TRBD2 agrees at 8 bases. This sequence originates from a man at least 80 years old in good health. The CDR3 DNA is TGTGCCAGCAGCTTAGATTTAGCGGGGCTCCAAGAGACCCAGTACTTC. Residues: CASSLDLAGLQETQYF.